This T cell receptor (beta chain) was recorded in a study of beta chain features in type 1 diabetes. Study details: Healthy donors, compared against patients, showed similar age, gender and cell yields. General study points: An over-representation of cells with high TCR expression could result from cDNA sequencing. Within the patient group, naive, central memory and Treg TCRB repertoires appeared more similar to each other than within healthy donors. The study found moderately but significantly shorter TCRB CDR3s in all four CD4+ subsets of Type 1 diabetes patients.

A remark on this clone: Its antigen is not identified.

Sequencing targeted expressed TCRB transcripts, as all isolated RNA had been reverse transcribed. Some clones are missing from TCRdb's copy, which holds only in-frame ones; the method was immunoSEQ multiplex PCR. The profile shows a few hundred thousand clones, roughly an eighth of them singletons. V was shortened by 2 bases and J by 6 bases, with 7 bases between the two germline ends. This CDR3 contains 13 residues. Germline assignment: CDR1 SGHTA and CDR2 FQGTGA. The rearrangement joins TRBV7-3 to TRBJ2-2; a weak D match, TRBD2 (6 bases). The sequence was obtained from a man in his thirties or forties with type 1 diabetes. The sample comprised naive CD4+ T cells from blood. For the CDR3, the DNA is TGTGCCAGCAGCTTACTAGCGTCCGGGGAGCTGTTTTTT. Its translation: CASSLLASGELFF.